This TCR beta chain was recovered during a study of cytomegalovirus exposure and HLA in healthy donors. General study findings and limits: In vitro, three CMV-associated chains proved specific for CMV antigens. Data from an earlier analysis indicated that most TCR beta V segments were productive either about 87% or about 30% of the time. Some V segments (TRBV6-2 and TRBV6-3 among them) were excluded as indistinguishable.

Trimming removed 0 bases at V and 7 bases at J, with 10 bases between. CDR3 size: 13 residues. The germline V gene has CDR1 MDHEN and CDR2 SYDVKM. Points on this clone: Its target is not known.

PCR was performed using 60 Vbeta and 13 Jbeta primers. TCRdb's copy holds only in-frame clones and misses some; the assay was immunoSEQ multiplex PCR. Seen in this sample are about 200,000 clones; the ten most common clones hold under 6.5%. The chain joins TRBV28 to TRBJ2-7; D perhaps matches TRBD1 (6 bases). The receptor was derived from a man aged 25 to 45 in good health and CMV-seronegative. Input material: PBMCs. CDR3 protein: CASSLWGAGEQYF. In DNA, the CDR3 is TGTGCCAGCAGTTTATGGGGGGCTGGAGAGCAGTACTTC.